The entry below describes one T cell receptor beta chain. The data originate from a study of blood T cell repertoires in COVID-19. As for the study in general: Italy, Spain and the United States were the sources of the convalescent and acute COVID-19 samples. The analysed material was cDNA or gDNA that came from T cells, B-cell-depleted T cells, or PBMCs.

Germline loops: CDR1 SGHKS, CDR2 YYEKEE (reference sequence). V was shortened by 0 bases and J by 5 bases, with 10 bases between the two germline ends. The CDR3 sequence is 14 residues long. In the study's own analysis: For nucleated cells, counts were estimated from reference gene primer amplification. Sequenced by immunoSEQ multiplex PCR; TCRdb stores in-frame clones only, minus some. V and J calls plus clone size are reproduced from that table; the DNA served to infer D and trimming. The top ten hold just over 0.55% of the sample, which has 150,000 or so clones, 75% to 90% seen once. The TCR was taken from a man between 60 and 70 years old with acute or convalescent COVID-19. The J gene is TRBJ2-3, the V gene TRBV5-5, with D maybe TRBD1 (6 bases). The specimen was peripheral blood. The CDR3 loop is CASSLVRGRDTQYF. CDR3 nucleotides: TGTGCCAGCAGCTTGGTCAGGGGCCGAGATACGCAGTATTTT.